Each of the 31 T cell receptor beta chains below was sequenced from the same sample in a study of blood T cell repertoires in COVID-19. Assay: immunoSEQ multiplex PCR; the TCRdb copy retains only in-frame clones and omits some. The profile shows roughly 76,000 clones, around 70% of them singletons. Material for sequencing was peripheral blood. Receptors originate from a man between 65 and 85 years old with acute or convalescent COVID-19.

The chain combines TRBV5-1 with TRBJ1-2; D is ambiguous. The germline CDR1 and CDR2 sequences are SGHRS and YFSETQ. V lost 0 bases, J lost 8 bases, and 11 bases lay in between. The CDR3 has 13 residues. In DNA, the CDR3 is TGCGCCAGCAGCTTGGATACCTGGCAGGGCTACACCTTC. It encodes CASSLDTWQGYTF.

The chain links TRBV18 to TRBJ1-5, with a possible D match to TRBD1 (5 bases). The germline CDR1 and CDR2 sequences are KGHSH and LQKENI. CDR3 length: 16 residues. The V end lost 2 bases, the J end lost 0 bases, and 11 bases lay between the germline ends. The CDR3 DNA reads as TGTGCCAGCTCACCAGGGGGGTTTTTTAGCAATCAGCCCCAGCATTTT. Translated: CASSPGGFFSNQPQHF.

This chain links TRBV7-2 with TRBJ2-1, with D tentatively TRBD1 (5 bases). V shed 5 bases and J shed 6 bases, with 8 bases lying between them. This CDR3 contains 12 residues. Germline assignment: CDR1 SGHTA and CDR2 FQGNSA. CDR3 nucleotide sequence: TGTGCCAGCAGCGCCACAGGCAATGAGCAGTTCTTC. Residues: CASSATGNEQFF.

The V call is TRBV28, the J call TRBJ1-4, with no clear D. CDR3 length equals 13 residues. Germline-derived CDR1 and CDR2 are MDHEN and SYDVKM. With 5 bases removed from V and 8 bases from J, the gap between germline ends came to 12 bases. The CDR3 region has the DNA TGTGCCAGCAGTAAGCTAGTTGAGGAAAAACTGTTTTTT. Amino acids: CASSKLVEEKLFF.

The chain employs TRBV15 and TRBJ1-4; no firm D call. CDR3 size: 15 residues. Trimming stripped 3 bases from V and 3 bases from J, with 11 bases between. Germline V gene sequence: CDR1 LNHNV, CDR2 YYDKDF (reference sequence). CDR3 protein: CATSRARGANEKLFF. The CDR3 DNA follows: TGTGCCACCAGCAGGGCTCGCGGGGCTAATGAAAAACTGTTTTTT.

V is TRBV11-3 and J is TRBJ1-6, with 9 bases that match TRBD1. CDR3 length equals 19 residues. V shed 5 bases and J 9 bases; nucleotides not matched to a gene: 20. Germline V gene lookup returns CDR1 SGHNT and CDR2 YENEEA. The CDR3 DNA is TGTGCCAGCAGCGCCCGGGACAGGGAGGGACCCGAGGATTTTTCACCCCTCCACTTT. Amino acids: CASSARDREGPEDFSPLHF.

CDR3 loop: CASSYGGGVNTEAFF. DNA of the CDR3: TGTGCCAGCAGTTACGGCGGGGGTGTGAACACTGAAGCTTTCTTT. The chain is built from TRBV6-6 and TRBJ1-1; tentative D call: TRBD1 (5 bases). The CDR3 consists of 15 residues. V shed 2 bases and J shed 0 bases, with 10 bases lying between them. CDR1 and CDR2 from the germline V gene are MNHNY and SVGAGI (reference sequence).

The chain couples TRBV4-3 to TRBJ2-7; D call uncertain. Germline V gene data show CDR1 as LGHNA and CDR2 as YSLEER. Trimming removed 0 bases from V and 0 bases from J, with 6 bases in between. The CDR3 spans 14 residues. In DNA, the CDR3 is TGCGCCAGCAGCCAAGAGCTAAGCTCCTACGAGCAGTACTTC. It codes for CASSQELSSYEQYF.

The V call is TRBV14, the J call TRBJ2-3, with 8 bases matching TRBD2. The CDR3 spans 17 residues. J lost 6 bases, V lost 0 bases, and 11 bases had no gene match. Germline V lookup: CDR1 SGHDN, CDR2 FVKESK. The CDR3, as DNA: TGTGCCAGCAGCCAAGATAGGTCCAGCGGGAGAATTGATACGCAGTATTTT. As protein: CASSQDRSSGRIDTQYF.

This chain connects TRBV19 to TRBJ1-5, with 7 bases aligning to TRBD1. CDR1 and CDR2 (germline): LNHDA, SQIVND (reference sequence). The CDR3 extends over 16 amino acids. With V trimmed by 6 bases and J by 0 bases, 8 bases remained unmatched. CDR3 sequence reads: CASRGTAGYSNQPQHF. CDR3 nucleotide sequence: TGTGCCAGTAGGGGGACAGCGGGTTATAGCAATCAGCCCCAGCATTTT.

The J gene is TRBJ2-1, the V gene TRBV5-1; 14 bases are shared with TRBD2. The CDR3 totals 17 residues. Germline V CDR1 and CDR2: SGHRS, YFSETQ. V gave up 0 bases and J gave up 9 bases; unmatched junction bases: 8. The CDR3: CASSLATGLAGVTEQFF. In DNA form, the CDR3 reads TGCGCCAGCAGCTTGGCCACGGGACTAGCGGGAGTTACTGAGCAGTTCTTC.

V gene TRBV21-1 combines with J gene TRBJ2-1; TRBD2, the table's D call, lacks a check against the DNA. TRBV21-1 is reported as a pseudogene. The CDR3 runs 14 residues. The CDR3 DNA follows: TGTGCCAGCAGCACCGGGACTAGGGTCAGTGAGCAGTTCTTC. It yields the protein CASSTGTRVSEQFF.

The chain uses TRBV19 and TRBJ1-1, with D maybe TRBD1 (6 bases). The CDR3 consists of 12 residues. The V end was cut by 7 bases, the J end by 4 bases, with 10 bases between. CDR1 is LNHDA, CDR2 SQIVND, per germline (reference sequence). The CDR3 here is CASIGRGTEAFF. The CDR3 nucleotides read TGTGCCAGTATTGGCAGGGGCACTGAAGCTTTCTTT.

This clone turned up a few times. V usage is TRBV29-1 and J usage is TRBJ1-1; D is ambiguous. The CDR3 is 11 amino acids. Germline V gene data show CDR1 as SQVTM and CDR2 as ANQGSEA. V lost 3 bases to trimming and J lost 11 bases, with 13 bases between them. CDR3 DNA sequence: TGCAGCGTTGATTATAACAGAGGGGCTTTCTTT. Translating it yields CSVDYNRGAFF. Full variable domain (outside the CDR3, taken from reference TRBV29-1 and TRBJ1-1): SAVISQKPSRDICQRGTSLTIQCQVDSQVTMMFWYRQQPGQSLTLIATANQGSEATYESGFVIDKFPISRPNLTFSTLTVSNMSPEDSSIYLCSVDYNRGAFFGQGTRLTVV.

The V and J genes are TRBV6-5 and TRBJ2-3, with TRBD2 matching over 11 bases. V shed 9 bases and J 6 bases; nucleotides not matched to a gene: 5. The CDR3 runs 13 residues. Germline loops: CDR1 MNHEY, CDR2 SVGAGI. CDR3 sequence: CARGLAGGDTQYF. CDR3 bases: TGTGCCAGGGGATTAGCGGGAGGGGATACGCAGTATTTT.

V and J are TRBV5-6 and TRBJ1-6, with D possibly matching TRBD1 (6 bases). The germline gives CDR1 SGHDT, CDR2 YYEEEE. V was trimmed by 1 base and J by 8 bases, leaving 7 bases between them. The length of the CDR3 is 13 residues. The CDR3 sequence is CASSLKGDSPLHF. CDR3 DNA: TGTGCCAGCAGCTTGAAGGGGGATTCACCCCTCCACTTT.

Written as DNA, the CDR3 is TGTGCCAGCAGCTCTATAGCGGGAGGGCCGGGAAAGACCCAGTACTTC. This translates into CASSSIAGGPGKTQYF. This chain joins TRBV5-4 and TRBJ2-5; 11 bases are shared with TRBD2. Germline trimming cut 3 bases from V and 6 bases from J; bases unmatched to any gene: 10. Germline lookup yields CDR1 SGHNT and CDR2 YYREEE (reference sequence). This CDR3 has 16 residues. The whole variable domain, filled in from reference TRBV5-4 and TRBJ2-5, reads ETGVTQSPTHLIKTRGQQVTLRCSSQSGHNTVSWYQQALGQGPQFIFQYYREEENGRGNFPPRFSGLQFPNYSSELNVNALELDDSALYLCASSSIAGGPGKTQYFGPGTRLLVL.

J is TRBJ2-1 and V is TRBV7-3, with 10 bases that match TRBD2. CDR1 is SGHTA and CDR2 is FQGTGA in the germline V gene. This CDR3 has 15 amino acids. The trim removed 3 bases at V and 8 bases at J, leaving 7 bases unmatched. The chain's CDR3 is CASSLGRLAGDEQFF. In nucleotides, the CDR3 is TGTGCCAGCAGCTTGGGGAGACTAGCGGGTGATGAGCAGTTCTTC.

Here the CDR3 DNA reads TGTGCCAGCAGTTTGACTACAGGGGTTAATCAGCCCCAGCATTTT. This sequence encodes CASSLTTGVNQPQHF. The J gene is TRBJ1-5, the V gene TRBV27; TRBD1 matches at 7 bases. V trimming: 3 bases; J trimming: 4 bases; junction bases outside the gene matches: 6. CDR3 size: 15 residues. CDR1 is MNHEY, CDR2 SMNVEV, per germline (reference sequence).

The chain uses TRBV3-1 (or the pseudogene TRBV3-2) and TRBJ1-2, with D uncertain. CDR1 is LGHDT, CDR2 YNNKEL, per germline (reference sequence). The length of the CDR3 is 13 residues. Trimming took 1 base from V and 2 from J, leaving 5 bases between them. The CDR3 DNA reads as TGTGCCAGCAGCCAAGGTATAAACTATGGCTACACCTTC. Its translation is CASSQGINYGYTF.

The V call is TRBV3-1 (or the pseudogene TRBV3-2), the J call TRBJ2-6, with 8 bases that match TRBD1. Trimming took 10 bases from V and 0 from J; bases not matched to a gene: 2. CDR1 LGHDT and CDR2 YNNKEL come from the germline V gene (reference sequence). CDR3 length equals 14 residues. CDR3 nucleotides: TGTGCCATCGGACAGGGCTCTGGGGCCAACGTCCTGACTTTC. It codes for CAIGQGSGANVLTF.

This clone has at least ten counts. The rearrangement joins TRBV24-1 to TRBJ2-5; 11 positions match TRBD1. The germline CDR1 and CDR2 sequences are KGHDR and SFDVKD. The CDR3 sequence is 16 residues long. The trim removed 2 bases at V and 5 bases at J, leaving 6 bases unmatched. The CDR3 spells CATSDSRTGGLETQYF. CDR3 DNA: TGTGCCACCAGTGATTCCCGGACAGGGGGCTTGGAGACCCAGTACTTC.

This chain links TRBV18 with TRBJ1-1; D might be TRBD1 (5 bases). This CDR3 comprises 15 residues. V lost 1 base and J 0 bases, leaving 9 bases between the germline ends. The germline V gene encodes CDR1 KGHSH and CDR2 LQKENI. CDR3 loop: CASSPLRQMNTEAFF. DNA of the CDR3: TGTGCCAGCTCACCACTCAGACAGATGAACACTGAAGCTTTCTTT.

This chain connects TRBV19 to TRBJ2-1, with a weak D call TRBD1 (6 bases). The CDR3 sequence is 15 residues long. The germline V and J ends were trimmed by 3 bases and 6 bases, with 15 bases remaining between them. Per the germline V gene, CDR1 is LNHDA and CDR2 is SQIVND (reference sequence). The CDR3 DNA reads as TGTGCCAGTAGTATTTCTCGACAGGCGGCCAATGAGCAGTTCTTC. Translated, it gives CASSISRQAANEQFF. Drawing the rest from reference TRBV19 and TRBJ2-1, the complete variable domain is DGGITQSPKYLFRKEGQNVTLSCEQNLNHDAMYWYRQDPGQGLRLIYYSQIVNDFQKGDIAEGYSVSREKKESFPLTVTSAQKNPTAFYLCASSISRQAANEQFFGPGTRLTVL.

The chain links TRBV4-1 to TRBJ2-7; possible D gene TRBD2, 5 bases. V lost 7 bases and J lost 3, with 13 bases in between. CDR1 and CDR2 (germline): MGHRA, YSYEKL. CDR3 length: 13 residues. CDR3 in DNA: TGCGCCAGCAAGGGCGGGCTGGACTACGAGCAGTACTTC. This sequence encodes CASKGGLDYEQYF.

The chain uses TRBV3-1 (or the pseudogene TRBV3-2) and TRBJ2-2; the match to TRBD1 covers 8 bases. This CDR3 contains 14 residues. Germline assignment: CDR1 LGHDT and CDR2 YNNKEL (reference sequence). V was pared by 2 bases and J by 5 bases, with 1 base of the junction left unmatched. CDR3 DNA sequence: TGTGCCAGCAGCCAAACAGGGGGTACCGGGGAGCTGTTTTTT. Translation gives CASSQTGGTGELFF.

The V and J genes are TRBV6-6 and TRBJ1-6, with 8 nucleotides matching TRBD1. CDR1 and CDR2 from the germline V gene are MNHNY and SVGAGI (reference sequence). The J segment lost 9 bases and the V segment lost 7 bases, leaving 8 bases of the junction unmatched. This CDR3 spans 14 amino acids. Written as DNA, the CDR3 is TGTGCCAGCATTGGACAGGGTCAGGGTTCACCCCTCCACTTT. This gives the protein CASIGQGQGSPLHF.

The chain uses TRBV29-1 and TRBJ1-4, with TRBD1 identical over 7 bases. J gave up 13 bases and V 2 bases, and 10 bases lay outside the gene matches. Germline CDR1 and CDR2: SQVTM and ANQGSEA. The CDR3 is 13 amino acids. DNA of the CDR3: TGCAGCGTTGAACAGGGGGGTACCAAACTACTGTTTTTT. Translated: CSVEQGGTKLLFF.

V and J are TRBV28 and TRBJ1-5, with TRBD1 matching over 7 bases. The CDR3 totals 14 residues. CDR1 and CDR2 from the germline V gene are MDHEN and SYDVKM. The V gene end was trimmed by 6 bases and the J gene end by 3 bases; junction bases not matched to a gene: 5. CDR3 DNA: TGTGCCAGCAGAACCGGGACAGACAATCAGCCCCAGCATTTT. This translates into CASRTGTDNQPQHF.

The table lists this clone with a few counts. This rearrangement joins TRBV4-3 to TRBJ2-1, with a possible D match to TRBD1 (6 bases). The CDR3 contains 15 residues. V lost 0 bases to trimming and J lost 4 bases, with 10 bases between them. CDR1 and CDR2 (germline): LGHNA, YSLEER. The CDR3 loop reads CASSQERTVYNEQFF. The CDR3 nucleotides read TGCGCCAGCAGCCAAGAACGGACAGTATACAATGAGCAGTTCTTC.

The chain links TRBV27 to TRBJ1-6, with D unclear. CDR3 length equals 13 residues. Germline V gene data show CDR1 as MNHEY and CDR2 as SMNVEV (reference sequence). Trimming removed 5 bases from V and 9 bases from J, with 11 bases in between. The CDR3 here is CASSLSGISPLHF. The CDR3 bases are TGTGCCAGCAGTCTAAGCGGTATTTCACCCCTCCACTTT.